These 21 T cell receptor beta chains originate from one sample sequenced in a study of identical twins. Each CDR3 protein is one row after TCRdb ran MiXCR on the 5' RACE reads. This table has around 1.7 million distinct CDR3 sequences, roughly 35% appearing once. What was sequenced was cord blood. The origin of the receptors is a newborn girl in good health.

The V call is TRBV6-1, the J call TRBJ2-7; tentatively, D is TRBD2 (5 bases). Germline values: CDR1 MNHNS, CDR2 SASEGT. The V end lost 8 bases, the J end lost 3 bases, and 14 bases lay between the germline ends. This CDR3 contains 13 residues. The CDR3 protein is CASGDGIFYEQYF. The CDR3 DNA follows: TGTGCCAGCGGCGACGGGATTTTCTACGAGCAGTACTTC.

The J gene is TRBJ2-5, the V gene TRBV29-1; the D gene is possibly TRBD1 (6 bases). Trimming took 6 bases from V and 0 from J, leaving 14 bases between them. In germline, CDR1 is SQVTM, CDR2 ANQGSEA. CDR3 length: 14 amino acids. Written as DNA, the CDR3 is TGCAGCGTGGCGAACAGGGAACACCAAGAGACCCAGTACTTC. It codes for CSVANREHQETQYF.

There are a few counts of this clonotype. The rearrangement links TRBV15 to TRBJ1-1; 7 bases match TRBD1. This CDR3 contains 16 residues. J was trimmed by 4 bases and V by 2 bases; bases with no gene match: 10. Germline CDR1 reads LNHNV; CDR2 reads YYDKDF (reference sequence). The CDR3 DNA reads as TGTGCCACCAGCAGACCTCCGACAGGGCACGGCACTGAAGCTTTCTTT. Its protein is CATSRPPTGHGTEAFF.

This clonotype has more than one count but fewer than ten. The chain carries TRBV5-6 and TRBJ2-1; TRBD1 is a possible D gene (5 bases). With 7 bases removed from V and 15 bases from J, the gap between germline ends came to 23 bases. This CDR3 is built from 13 residues. The germline CDR1 and CDR2 sequences are SGHDT and YYEEEE. CDR3 region: CASHLGGAATRFF. The CDR3 nucleotides are TGTGCCAGCCACCTGGGTGGGGCAGCGACAAGGTTCTTC. Variable domain in full (rest from reference TRBV5-6 and TRBJ2-1): DAGVTQSPTHLIKTRGQQVTLRCSPKSGHDTVSWYQQALGQGPQFIFQYYEEEERQRGNFPDRFSGHQFPNYSSELNVNALLLGDSALYLCASHLGGAATRFFGPGTRLTVL.

The chain recombines TRBV5-5 with TRBJ1-5, with a tentative D call TRBD1 (5 bases). Per the germline V gene, CDR1 is SGHKS and CDR2 is YYEKEE (reference sequence). This CDR3 comprises 14 residues. V lost 0 bases, J lost 3 bases, and 7 bases lay in between. The CDR3 is CASSLADTNQPQHF. In nucleotides, the CDR3 is TGTGCCAGCAGCTTGGCGGACACCAATCAGCCCCAGCATTTT.

This clonotype was seen more than once but under ten times. This chain uses TRBV3-1 with TRBJ2-3, with 8 bases matching TRBD2. Trimming at V came to 0 bases and at J to 6 bases, leaving 8 bases not matched to a gene. CDR3 length: 16 amino acids. Germline-derived CDR1 and CDR2 are LGHDT and YNNKEL (reference sequence). The CDR3 sequence is CASSQDLLAAADTQYF. The CDR3, as DNA: TGTGCCAGCAGCCAAGACTTACTAGCGGCGGCCGATACGCAGTATTTT.

This sequence joins TRBV20-1 and TRBJ2-7; D may be TRBD2 (6 bases). With 2 bases removed from V and 2 bases from J, the gap between germline ends came to 13 bases. This CDR3 is built from 14 residues. Germline assignment: CDR1 DFQATT and CDR2 SNEGSKA (reference sequence). CDR3 DNA sequence: TGCAGTGCTAGATCCAGCGGGTCGACCTACGAGCAGTACTTC. Translated, it gives CSARSSGSTYEQYF.

Only a few counts were recorded for this clonotype. The CDR3 sequence: CASSTRDRGYYGYTF. DNA for the CDR3: TGTGCCAGCAGTACGCGGGACAGGGGTTACTATGGCTACACCTTC. This chain links TRBV6-1 with TRBJ1-2, with 10 bases matching TRBD1. Germline loops: CDR1 MNHNS, CDR2 SASEGT. This CDR3 is 15 amino acids long. The J segment lost 3 bases and the V segment lost 5 bases, leaving 6 bases of the junction unmatched.

The chain has TRBV11-2 and TRBJ1-5; D is perhaps TRBD1 (5 bases). The germline gives CDR1 SGHAT, CDR2 FQNNGV. Trimming took off 5 bases at V and 6 bases at J, with 20 bases between the two ends. The CDR3 is 16 residues long. CDR3: CASSDFGTRAGQPQHF. The CDR3 DNA follows: TGTGCCAGCAGCGACTTTGGGACCCGGGCCGGTCAGCCCCAGCATTTT.

V usage is TRBV7-6 and J usage is TRBJ2-3; D remains ambiguous. V was clipped by 5 bases and J by 0 bases, with 12 bases between them. CDR1 and CDR2 from the germline V gene are SGHVS and FNYEAQ. The CDR3 length is 15 residues. The CDR3 bases are TGTGCCAGCAGCCTAACCAGCGTTAGCACAGATACGCAGTATTTT. Its protein product is CASSLTSVSTDTQYF.

V gene TRBV4-1 combines with J gene TRBJ2-7, with D maybe TRBD2 (5 bases). Germline CDR1 is MGHRA and CDR2 is YSYEKL. The CDR3 has 15 amino acids. The V gene lost 0 bases and the J gene lost 2 bases, with 11 bases spanning the gap. The CDR3 DNA follows: TGCGCCAGCAGCCAAGAACGGGGTAGGACCTACGAGCAGTACTTC. Protein: CASSQERGRTYEQYF.

As concerns this clonotype: Germline and junction disagree at one end, which may indicate a read error. This sequence joins TRBV12-3 or TRBV12-4 and TRBJ2-5; tentatively, D is TRBD1 (5 bases). The CDR3 sequence is 13 residues long. The CDR3 reads CAGSSLGPETQYF. CDR3 nucleotide sequence: TGTGCCGGCAGTTCTCTGGGGCCGGAGACCCAGTACTTC.

The chain combines TRBV20-1 with TRBJ2-7; TRBD2 matches 11 bases. The length of the CDR3 is 17 residues. Per the germline V gene, CDR1 is DFQATT and CDR2 is SNEGSKA (reference sequence). With V trimmed by 4 bases and J by 2 bases, 13 bases remained unmatched. The CDR3: CSATAVAVTSGAYEQYF. The CDR3 nucleotides read TGCAGTGCTACGGCCGTGGCCGTGACTAGCGGGGCCTACGAGCAGTACTTC.

This clonotype was counted a few times. At one of its ends the junction is not consistent with the germline gene, which may arise from a read error. This sequence joins TRBV12-3 or TRBV12-4 and TRBJ2-7; D unclear. The CDR3 covers 11 residues. The CDR3 nucleotides read TGTGCCTGCAGTCCTTCCTACGAGCAGTACTTC. Translating it yields CACSPSYEQYF.

The genes are TRBV6-6 and TRBJ1-5; TRBD1 aligns across 10 bases. This CDR3 is built from 14 residues. Trimming took 7 bases from V and 5 from J; bases not matched to a gene: 5. Germline V gene lookup returns CDR1 MNHNY and CDR2 SVGAGI (reference sequence). The CDR3 region is CASIKGQGHQPQHF. The CDR3, as DNA: TGTGCCAGCATTAAGGGACAGGGGCATCAGCCCCAGCATTTT.

This clonotype was detected only a few times. The rearrangement joins TRBV7-6 to TRBJ2-1; no reliable D call. The CDR3 length is 14 residues. V was clipped by 2 bases and J by 7 bases, with 12 bases between them. Germline loops: CDR1 SGHVS, CDR2 FNYEAQ. Here the CDR3 reads CASSLLDRWNEQFF. The DNA for the CDR3 is TGTGCCAGCAGCTTACTTGATCGGTGGAATGAGCAGTTCTTC.

The J gene is TRBJ2-7, the V gene TRBV27; weak D call: TRBD1 (5 bases). The CDR3 runs 14 residues. Germline-derived CDR1 and CDR2 are MNHEY and SMNVEV (reference sequence). Trimming removed 6 bases from V and 2 bases from J, with 14 bases in between. CDR3 residues: CASSLNQGAYEQYF. The DNA of the CDR3 is TGTGCCAGCAGCCTAAACCAGGGTGCCTACGAGCAGTACTTC.

The chain employs TRBV14 and TRBJ2-1; 8 positions agree with TRBD2. V was clipped by 4 bases and J by 7 bases; unmatched bases: 9. The CDR3 runs to 15 residues. Germline lookup yields CDR1 SGHDN and CDR2 FVKESK. CDR3 bases: TGTGCCAGCAGCCCCCGGGGTAGCGGGGTGAATGAGCAGTTCTTC. Translated: CASSPRGSGVNEQFF.

This sequence joins TRBV28 and TRBJ2-1; unclear D gene. The V gene lost 5 bases and the J gene lost 10 bases, with 15 bases spanning the gap. Looked up from germline, CDR1 is MDHEN and CDR2 is SYDVKM. The CDR3 runs to 13 residues. The CDR3 is CASSPPLPYEQFF. The DNA of the CDR3 is TGTGCCAGCAGTCCCCCCCTCCCCTACGAGCAGTTCTTC.

The sample holds a few counts of this clonotype. The chain employs TRBV7-9 and TRBJ2-3, with TRBD2 matching 13 bases. CDR1 and CDR2 (germline): SEHNR, FQNEAQ (reference sequence). The CDR3 covers 16 residues. V lost 5 bases to trimming and J lost 8 bases; unmatched junction nucleotides: 10. This chain's CDR3 is CASSPTSGRAFRTQYF. DNA of the CDR3: TGTGCCAGCAGCCCAACTAGCGGGAGGGCCTTCCGTACGCAGTATTTT. Based on the CDR3 plus reference TRBV7-9 and TRBJ2-3, the full variable domain is DTGVSQNPRHKITKRGQNVTFRCDPISEHNRLYWYRQTLGQGPEFLTYFQNEAQLEKSRLLSDRFSAERPKGSFSTLEIQRTEQGDSAMYLCASSPTSGRAFRTQYFGPGTRLTVL.

The V call is TRBV20-1, the J call TRBJ2-1; 11 bases agree with TRBD2. The V segment lost 7 bases and the J segment 0 bases; nucleotides outside the gene matches: 14. This CDR3 is 18 amino acids long. The germline gives CDR1 DFQATT, CDR2 SNEGSKA (reference sequence). The CDR3 nucleotides are TGCAGTGTCAGGGGTACTCTAGCGGGGGGTAGCTCCTACAATGAGCAGTTCTTC. Protein sequence: CSVRGTLAGGSSYNEQFF.